The entry below describes one TCR beta chain. The antigen is undetermined. Amplified TCR beta CDR3 regions came from RNA transcripts. The HTBI set primed first-round TCR CDR3 RT-PCR. A single record per CDR3 protein comes from TCRdb applying MiXCR to the multiplex PCR reads. Of about 410,000 distinct CDR3 sequences listed, over 12% are singletons. Diagnostic assessment was based on clinical symptoms, serum thyroxine and TRAb, thyroid ultrasound and orbital computed tomography. This record comes from a study of T cells in Graves' hyperthyroidism and ophthalmopathy. Looking at the study overall: Blood was drawn when the patient was first diagnosed and still untreated.

Study-wide points: Most expanded thyroid clonotypes above 0.001 also appeared in blood. The model foresaw ophthalmopathy a median roughly 6.6 months prior to onset.

This CDR3 is built from 12 residues. CDR1 is SGDLS and CDR2 is YYNGEE in the germline V gene. The ends were cut back, 9 bases at V and 6 bases at J, with 12 bases in the middle. The rearrangement uses TRBV9 and TRBJ2-2, with D perhaps matching TRBD2 (5 bases). This TCR was sampled from a man aged 18 to 29 with Graves' ophthalmopathy. Sequencing used blood. CDR3 region: CATSRGSGELFF. CDR3 DNA sequence: TGTGCCACAAGTCGGGGATCCGGGGAGCTGTTTTTT.